The 24 T cell receptor beta chains below come from one sample, sequenced in a study of cytomegalovirus exposure and HLA in healthy donors. The PCR had 60 Vbeta and 13 Jbeta primers. Some clones are missing from TCRdb's copy, which holds only in-frame ones; the method was immunoSEQ multiplex PCR. The data show approximately 210,000 clones, 75% to 80% seen once. Source material: PBMCs. These receptors all come from a male donor in good health and CMV-seronegative.

V is TRBV6-6 and J is TRBJ1-5, with 9 bases fitting TRBD1. CDR1 MNHNY and CDR2 SVGAGI come from the germline V gene (reference sequence). Trimming took 7 bases from V and 6 from J; bases not matched to a gene: 7. The CDR3 is 14 residues long. CDR3 sequence: CASTHRDRVQPQHF. CDR3 coding DNA: TGTGCCAGCACGCACCGGGACAGGGTTCAGCCCCAGCATTTT.

The chain carries TRBV7-2 and TRBJ2-7; the match to TRBD2 covers 12 bases. This CDR3 has 15 amino acids. Germline lookup yields CDR1 SGHTA and CDR2 FQGNSA. V shed 1 base and J 6 bases; nucleotides not matched to a gene: 4. The CDR3: CASSLDGTSGREQYF. The CDR3 bases are TGTGCCAGCAGCTTAGATGGGACTAGCGGGCGCGAGCAGTACTTC. Full variable domain (remainder filled in from reference TRBV7-2 and TRBJ2-7): GAGVSQSPSNKVTEKGKDVELRCDPISGHTALYWYRQSLGQGLEFLIYFQGNSAPDKSGLPSDRFSAERTGGSVSTLTIQRTQQEDSAVYLCASSLDGTSGREQYFGPGTRLTVT.

The count of this clone is one. Additional DNA sequences in this sample encode the identical CDR3. This rearrangement joins TRBV5-6 to TRBJ1-5; tentatively, D is TRBD1 (5 bases). Germline V gives CDR1 SGHDT, CDR2 YYEEEE. The CDR3 loop spans 15 amino acids. V lost 2 bases, J lost 4 bases, and 13 bases lay in between. CDR3 protein: CASSLGRVGNQPQHF. The CDR3 bases are TGTGCCAGCAGCTTAGGCAGGGTGGGGAATCAGCCCCAGCATTTT.

This chain uses TRBV30 with TRBJ2-7, with 12 bases matching TRBD2. V trimming: 3 bases; J trimming: 3 bases; junction bases outside the gene matches: 3. Germline V gene data show CDR1 as GTSNPN and CDR2 as SVGIG (reference sequence). CDR3 length: 14 residues. CDR3 loop: CAWRRTSGVYEQYF. The CDR3, as DNA: TGTGCCTGGAGGAGGACTAGCGGGGTCTACGAGCAGTACTTC.

V gene TRBV5-4 combines with J gene TRBJ2-3; 12 nucleotides line up with TRBD2. V lost 4 bases, J lost 2 bases, and 5 bases stayed unmatched. The CDR3 has 16 residues. Looked up from germline, CDR1 is SGHNT and CDR2 is YYREEE (reference sequence). CDR3 region: CASSVGLAGITDTQYF. In DNA, the CDR3 is TGTGCCAGCAGCGTTGGACTAGCGGGGATCACAGATACGCAGTATTTT.

The chain recombines TRBV9 with TRBJ2-1; 11 positions match TRBD2. V lost 0 bases, J lost 7 bases, and 12 bases stayed unmatched. Germline loops: CDR1 SGDLS, CDR2 YYNGEE. The CDR3 extends over 18 amino acids. CDR3 protein: CASSVALGLAGLRNEQFF. The CDR3 DNA reads TGTGCCAGCAGCGTAGCTCTCGGACTAGCGGGTCTTCGGAATGAGCAGTTCTTC.

The CDR3 DNA reads TGTGCCAGCAGCTTAGGAGGCCTAGCGTACAATGAGCAGTTCTTC. Its protein is CASSLGGLAYNEQFF. The V and J genes are TRBV13 and TRBJ2-1; weak D call: TRBD2 (6 bases). V dropped 0 bases and J dropped 4 bases, with 10 bases sitting between them. This CDR3 region has 15 residues. Germline CDR1 and CDR2: PRHDT and FYEKMQ (reference sequence).

This clone was detected once. The J gene is TRBJ2-4, the V gene TRBV7-2, with D tentatively TRBD1 (6 bases). The CDR3 length is 15 residues. In germline, CDR1 is SGHTA, CDR2 FQGNSA. The ends were cut back, 2 bases at V and 7 bases at J, with 15 bases in the middle. The CDR3 sequence is CASSLLGQTHNIQYF. The CDR3, as DNA: TGTGCCAGCAGCTTACTTGGACAGACCCATAACATTCAGTACTTC.

This clone was observed a handful of times. This chain links TRBV6-5 with TRBJ1-2, with a tentative D call TRBD1 (6 bases). Trimming stripped 5 bases from V and 5 bases from J, with 15 bases between. Germline V lookup: CDR1 MNHEY, CDR2 SVGAGI. The CDR3 covers 14 residues. The CDR3 DNA follows: TGTGCCAGCAGTCCATGGACAGAGATGTATGGCTACACCTTC. Protein: CASSPWTEMYGYTF.

This chain uses TRBV28 with TRBJ2-3; D is ambiguous. There are 11 residues in the CDR3. Germline CDR1 reads MDHEN; CDR2 reads SYDVKM. The germline V and J ends were trimmed by 6 bases and 2 bases, with 3 bases remaining between them. The DNA of the CDR3 is TGTGCCAGCAGGTACACAGATACGCAGTATTTT. Protein: CASRYTDTQYF.

The J gene is TRBJ1-1, the V gene TRBV19, with TRBD1 as a possible D gene (6 bases). This CDR3 spans 16 amino acids. Germline lookup yields CDR1 LNHDA and CDR2 SQIVND (reference sequence). The V gene lost 5 bases and the J gene lost 0 bases, with 16 bases spanning the gap. DNA of the CDR3: TGTGCCAGTAGTTGGGGGCCCGAAGGTGTGAACACTGAAGCTTTCTTT. It yields the protein CASSWGPEGVNTEAFF. Using reference TRBV19 and TRBJ1-1 for the parts outside the CDR3, the full variable domain is DGGITQSPKYLFRKEGQNVTLSCEQNLNHDAMYWYRQDPGQGLRLIYYSQIVNDFQKGDIAEGYSVSREKKESFPLTVTSAQKNPTAFYLCASSWGPEGVNTEAFFGQGTRLTVV.

V usage is TRBV6-6 and J usage is TRBJ1-2; 9 bases line up with TRBD1. V was pared by 6 bases and J by 5 bases, with 7 bases of the junction left unmatched. Germline loops: CDR1 MNHNY, CDR2 SVGAGI (reference sequence). This CDR3 region has 14 residues. The CDR3 reads CASSQGQGAYGYTF. CDR3 in DNA: TGTGCCAGCAGCCAGGGACAGGGCGCGTATGGCTACACCTTC.

The rearrangement uses TRBV7-3 and TRBJ1-2; unclear D gene. Trimming took off 11 bases at V and 7 bases at J, with 20 bases between the two ends. The CDR3 runs to 13 residues. Germline V gene sequence: CDR1 SGHTA, CDR2 FQGTGA. Written as DNA, the CDR3 is TGTGCCCGAAAGGAGGGTGGAGTGGGTGGCTACACCTTC. It encodes CARKEGGVGGYTF. The full variable domain, in which reference TRBV7-3 and TRBJ1-2 provide the parts outside the CDR3, is GAGVSQTPSNKVTEKGKYVELRCDPISGHTALYWYRQSLGQGPEFLIYFQGTGAADDSGLPNDRFFAVRPEGSVSTLKIQRTERGDSAVYLCARKEGGVGGYTFGSGTRLTVV.

The chain links TRBV6-5 to TRBJ2-7; tentative D call: TRBD2 (6 bases). V was shortened by 0 bases and J by 5 bases, with 11 bases between the two germline ends. The CDR3 consists of 14 residues. Looked up from germline, CDR1 is MNHEY and CDR2 is SVGAGI. As DNA, the CDR3 is TGTGCCAGCAGTTACTCGGGAGGATCTGACGAGCAGTACTTC. This encodes CASSYSGGSDEQYF.

The chain couples TRBV6-5 to TRBJ1-4, with 9 bases that match TRBD1. V gave up 5 bases and J gave up 7 bases; unmatched junction bases: 8. Germline V gene data show CDR1 as MNHEY and CDR2 as SVGAGI. The CDR3 sequence is 15 residues long. In DNA form, the CDR3 reads TGTGCCAGCAGTGGCGGACAGGGGATCGGTGAAAAACTGTTTTTT. This encodes CASSGGQGIGEKLFF.

The chain uses TRBV19 and TRBJ1-5, with no clear D. With 11 bases removed from V and 4 bases from J, the gap between germline ends came to 12 bases. Germline CDR1 LNHDA, CDR2 SQIVND (reference sequence). The CDR3 sequence is 12 residues long. The CDR3 loop reads CARHRGNQPQHF. The CDR3 nucleotides read TGTGCCCGCCACCGAGGAAATCAGCCCCAGCATTTT. Together with reference TRBV19 and TRBJ1-5, the CDR3 gives the full variable domain: DGGITQSPKYLFRKEGQNVTLSCEQNLNHDAMYWYRQDPGQGLRLIYYSQIVNDFQKGDIAEGYSVSREKKESFPLTVTSAQKNPTAFYLCARHRGNQPQHFGDGTRLSIL.

To note about this clone: The junction shows a germline mismatch at one end, possibly a read error. The chain links TRBV5-4 to TRBJ1-2; 10 nucleotides match TRBD1. Germline loops: CDR1 SGHNT, CDR2 YYREEE (reference sequence). This CDR3 has 15 residues. The chain's CDR3 is CASRLGGTGAYGYTF. The CDR3 nucleotides read TGTGCCAGCAGATTGGGAGGGACAGGGGCCTATGGCTACACCTTC.

V gene TRBV28 combines with J gene TRBJ2-7; no clear D gene. This CDR3 has 12 amino acids. The V gene lost 6 bases and the J gene lost 7 bases, with 13 bases spanning the gap. Looked up from germline, CDR1 is MDHEN and CDR2 is SYDVKM. CDR3 residues: CASSFPLGEQYF. The CDR3 DNA reads TGTGCCAGCAGCTTCCCCCTCGGGGAGCAGTACTTC. Combining the CDR3 with reference TRBV28 and TRBJ2-7 gives the whole variable domain DVKVTQSSRYLVKRTGEKVFLECVQDMDHENMFWYRQDPGLGLRLIYFSYDVKMKEKGDIPEGYSVSREKKERFSLILESASTNQTSMYLCASSFPLGEQYFGPGTRLTVT.

V and J are TRBV19 and TRBJ2-4; 10 bases map to TRBD1. The CDR3 totals 17 residues. Trimming cost V 4 bases and J 2 bases; bases outside gene matches: 8. Germline values: CDR1 LNHDA, CDR2 SQIVND (reference sequence). CDR3 coding DNA: TGTGCCAGTAGTACCAACCGGGACAGGGGACCCAAAAACATTCAGTACTTC. It codes for CASSTNRDRGPKNIQYF.

The J gene is TRBJ1-1, the V gene TRBV25-1; D ambiguous. CDR3 length equals 15 residues. Germline-derived CDR1 and CDR2 are MGHDK and SYGVNS. Trimming cost V 2 bases and J 0 bases, with 10 bases left between them. The CDR3 is CASSEGGLMNTEAFF. The CDR3 DNA reads TGTGCCAGCAGTGAAGGAGGACTTATGAACACTGAAGCTTTCTTT.

This clone has a single count. The chain has TRBV2 and TRBJ1-5, with D maybe TRBD1 (5 bases). Germline CDR1 SNHLY, CDR2 FYNNEI. The CDR3 length is 13 residues. V lost 8 bases to trimming and J lost 4 bases, with 12 bases between them. This chain's CDR3 is CASAPTGNQPQHF. The CDR3 bases are TGTGCCAGCGCGCCAACAGGAAATCAGCCCCAGCATTTT.

The V gene is TRBV5-4, the J gene TRBJ2-1, with TRBD1 as a possible D gene (6 bases). Germline V gives CDR1 SGHNT, CDR2 YYREEE (reference sequence). V was pared by 2 bases and J by 7 bases, with 13 bases between. The CDR3 covers 14 residues. The CDR3 sequence: CASSFRNRENEQFF. The CDR3 region has the DNA TGTGCCAGCAGCTTTAGGAACAGGGAGAATGAGCAGTTCTTC.

The V gene is TRBV19, the J gene TRBJ1-6, with TRBD1 matching over 7 bases. CDR1 LNHDA and CDR2 SQIVND come from the germline V gene (reference sequence). Unmatched junction bases numbered 5, after V lost 9 bases and J lost 6 bases. The CDR3 contains 13 residues. The CDR3 sequence: CASRTGVNSPLHF. CDR3 DNA: TGTGCCAGCCGGACAGGAGTTAATTCACCCCTCCACTTT.

The chain has TRBV2 and TRBJ2-1, with 10 bases aligning to TRBD2. The germline V gene encodes CDR1 SNHLY and CDR2 FYNNEI. This CDR3 contains 16 residues. The ends lost 7 bases at V and 7 bases at J; junction bases unmatched: 13. For the CDR3, the DNA is TGTGCCAGCATCGAACAAGGACTAGCGGAGAGGAATGAGCAGTTCTTC. Residues: CASIEQGLAERNEQFF.